The clone carrying this T cell receptor beta chain was found once. The V segment lost 4 bases and the J segment 5 bases; nucleotides outside the gene matches: 7. CDR1 is SGHNT and CDR2 is YYREEE in the germline V gene (reference sequence). The CDR3 runs to 14 residues. This specimen comes from a study of cytomegalovirus exposure and HLA in healthy donors. Researchers ran the PCR with 60 Vbeta and 13 Jbeta primers. Method: immunoSEQ multiplex PCR; TCRdb's copy keeps in-frame clones and lacks some. Among approximately 140,000 clones listed, 60% to 85% were seen once. This clonotype originated in a woman aged 40 to 55 in good health and CMV-seropositive. Sequencing was performed on PBMCs. The gene calls are TRBV5-4 and TRBJ2-7; TRBD1 agrees at 9 bases. CDR3 nucleotides: TGTGCCAGCAGCCGGGGACAGGGAAGCGACGAGCAGTACTTC. This encodes CASSRGQGSDEQYF.